A single sample gave rise to the 25 T cell receptor beta chains below, sequenced in a study of T cell responses to AZD1222 COVID-19 vaccine. Produced via immunoSEQ multiplex PCR; TCRdb's table is partial and in-frame only. The table shows around 170,000 clones, with 91% occurring only once. The sequenced sample was peripheral blood, obtained on day 0 of AZD1222 vaccination. These receptors came from an adult in good health.

As concerns this clone: An end of the junction differs from the germline gene, which may be a read error. The V call is TRBV7-7, the J call TRBJ1-1; no clear D gene. The CDR3 is 13 residues long. From germline, CDR1 is SSHAT and CDR2 FNYEAQ (reference sequence). CDR3 bases: TGTGCTAGCAGCTTAAGGCAGAGCACTGAAGCTTTCTTT. This encodes CASSLRQSTEAFF. Together with reference TRBV7-7 and TRBJ1-1, the CDR3 gives the full variable domain: GAGVSQSPRYKVTKRGQDVTLRCDPISSHATLYWYQQALGQGPEFLTYFNYEAQPDKSGLPSDRFSAERPEGSISTLTIQRTEQRDSAMYRCASSLRQSTEAFFGQGTRLTVV.

V gene TRBV27 combines with J gene TRBJ1-1; D remains ambiguous. This CDR3 has 13 residues. Per the germline V gene, CDR1 is MNHEY and CDR2 is SMNVEV (reference sequence). With 5 bases removed from V and 3 bases from J, the gap between germline ends came to 10 bases. The CDR3 nucleotides read TGTGCCAGCAGTCCGGGAGCGGACACTGAAGCTTTCTTT. Its protein is CASSPGADTEAFF.

V and J are TRBV9 and TRBJ2-3, with no clear D. Germline CDR1 and CDR2: SGDLS and YYNGEE. Trimming removed 0 bases from V and 4 bases from J, with 3 bases in between. This CDR3 region has 12 residues. CDR3 sequence (DNA): TGTGCCAGCAGCGTAGATCCAGATACGCAGTATTTT. Its translation is CASSVDPDTQYF. The full variable domain, with the rest looked up from reference TRBV9 and TRBJ2-3, is DSGVTQTPKHLITATGQRVTLRCSPRSGDLSVYWYQQSLDQGLQFLIQYYNGEERAKGNILERFSAQQFPDLHSELNLSSLELGDSALYFCASSVDPDTQYFGPGTRLTVL.

This chain joins TRBV14 and TRBJ2-7, with 7 bases aligning to TRBD1. This CDR3 contains 13 residues. With V trimmed by 2 bases and J by 4 bases, 2 bases remained unmatched. Germline values: CDR1 SGHDN, CDR2 FVKESK. As DNA, the CDR3 is TGTGCCAGCAGCCAACCAGGGGGTTACGAGCAGTACTTC. Amino acids: CASSQPGGYEQYF. Full variable domain (remainder filled in from reference TRBV14 and TRBJ2-7): EAGVTQFPSHSVIEKGQTVTLRCDPISGHDNLYWYRRVMGKEIKFLLHFVKESKQDESGMPNNRFLAERTGGTYSTLKVQPAELEDSGVYFCASSQPGGYEQYFGPGTRLTVT.

The rearrangement uses TRBV5-4 and TRBJ2-7, with 8 bases identical to TRBD2. The CDR3 contains 14 residues. V dropped 4 bases and J dropped 4; count of bases not matched to a gene: 7. The germline V gene has CDR1 SGHNT and CDR2 YYREEE (reference sequence). In DNA, the CDR3 is TGTGCCAGCAGCCCAGGGCGGGGGGCTTACGAGCAGTACTTC. This translates into CASSPGRGAYEQYF.

V gene TRBV9 combines with J gene TRBJ2-7; 12 bases are a match to TRBD2. Losses at the gene ends were 4 bases for V and 6 bases for J; bases not matched to a gene: 8. The CDR3 extends over 15 amino acids. From germline, CDR1 is SGDLS and CDR2 YYNGEE. The CDR3 DNA follows: TGTGCCAGCAGCTCTCCGACTAGCGGGAGCGGCGAGCAGTACTTC. This encodes CASSSPTSGSGEQYF.

The rearrangement uses TRBV5-5 and TRBJ2-1; D is uncertain. The CDR3 loop spans 14 amino acids. Trimming took 2 bases from V and 4 from J, leaving 10 bases between them. CDR1 and CDR2 from the germline V gene are SGHKS and YYEKEE (reference sequence). CDR3 nucleotides: TGTGCCAGCAGCTTTTTGGGAACGTACAATGAGCAGTTCTTC. It codes for CASSFLGTYNEQFF.

The chain uses TRBV11-3 and TRBJ1-2, with D maybe TRBD1 (5 bases). With 1 base removed from V and 4 bases from J, the gap between germline ends came to 10 bases. Germline V CDR1 and CDR2: SGHNT, YENEEA. The CDR3 contains 14 residues. CDR3 sequence: CASSLAGALYGYTF. Written as DNA, the CDR3 is TGTGCCAGCAGCTTAGCTGGGGCTCTCTATGGCTACACCTTC.

The rearrangement uses TRBV28 and TRBJ1-2; D is unresolved. From germline, CDR1 is MDHEN and CDR2 SYDVKM. The CDR3 loop spans 11 amino acids. Trimming shortened V by 6 bases and J by 4 bases, and 6 bases separated the two germline ends. CDR3 sequence: CASRPSYGYTF. CDR3 DNA sequence: TGTGCCAGCAGACCTTCCTATGGCTACACCTTC.

The chain recombines TRBV28 with TRBJ2-1; tentative D call: TRBD1 (6 bases). The V gene's germline CDR1 is MDHEN and CDR2 SYDVKM. Trimming removed 6 bases from V and 4 bases from J, with 10 bases in between. The length of the CDR3 is 13 residues. As DNA, the CDR3 is TGTGCCAGCAGCGGTGACAGGTACAATGAGCAGTTCTTC. It is translated as CASSGDRYNEQFF.

This chain's CDR3 is CASSYRWNNSPLHF. CDR3 coding DNA: TGTGCCAGCAGTTACCGCTGGAATAATTCACCCCTCCACTTT. V usage is TRBV6-6 and J usage is TRBJ1-6, with D unresolved. The CDR3 totals 14 residues. Germline CDR1 is MNHNY and CDR2 is SVGAGI (reference sequence). Trimming pared 2 bases from V and 5 bases from J, leaving 7 bases between.

The V gene is TRBV24-1, the J gene TRBJ1-3; D might be TRBD1 (5 bases). The V gene lost 3 bases and the J gene lost 2 bases, with 7 bases spanning the gap. Germline CDR1 KGHDR, CDR2 SFDVKD. This CDR3 has 14 amino acids. CDR3 DNA sequence: TGTGCCACCAGTGATCCAGGGACTGGAAACACCATATATTTT. It translates to CATSDPGTGNTIYF.

This clone appeared once. The chain couples TRBV7-9 to TRBJ1-2; 11 positions match TRBD1. The CDR3 covers 16 residues. V was pared by 2 bases and J by 7 bases, with 9 bases of the junction left unmatched. The germline V gene encodes CDR1 SEHNR and CDR2 FQNEAQ (reference sequence). The CDR3 DNA reads as TGTGCCAGCAGCTTAAGGACAGGGGGCGCGATGGGTGGCTACACCTTC. Protein product: CASSLRTGGAMGGYTF.

The rearrangement uses TRBV25-1 and TRBJ2-1, with 8 nucleotides matching TRBD2. The germline gives CDR1 MGHDK, CDR2 SYGVNS. CDR3 length: 15 amino acids. V lost 5 bases and J lost 6; bases outside the gene matches: 9. Here the CDR3 reads CASSQGEAGGNEQFF. In DNA, the CDR3 is TGTGCCAGCAGTCAAGGCGAGGCGGGGGGCAATGAGCAGTTCTTC.

This clone was seen a single time. The chain combines TRBV30 with TRBJ2-7, with 8 bases fitting TRBD1. CDR1 and CDR2 (germline): GTSNPN, SVGIG (reference sequence). The V and J ends lost 2 bases and 2 bases, in that order; junction bases with no gene match: 8. This CDR3 spans 15 amino acids. The CDR3 sequence: CAWSQGAGGTYEQYF. The CDR3 coding sequence is TGTGCCTGGAGTCAGGGGGCAGGGGGGACCTACGAGCAGTACTTC.

The rearrangement uses TRBV11-3 and TRBJ2-5, with 7 bases identical to TRBD2. Germline V CDR1 and CDR2: SGHNT, YENEEA. With V trimmed by 5 bases and J by 2 bases, 5 bases remained unmatched. The CDR3 sequence is 14 residues long. The CDR3 DNA reads TGTGCCAGCAGCCGAAGCGGGACTCAAGAGACCCAGTACTTC. The encoded protein is CASSRSGTQETQYF.

The chain carries TRBV11-2 and TRBJ2-7; 16 bases map to TRBD2. With V trimmed by 8 bases and J by 7 bases, 14 bases remained unmatched. CDR1 and CDR2 from the germline V gene are SGHAT and FQNNGV. The CDR3 is 17 residues long. CDR3 DNA: TGTGCCAGCGCTGGGATGACCGGGACTAGCGGGAGGGGGGAGCAGTACTTC. Translation: CASAGMTGTSGRGEQYF.

This rearrangement joins TRBV28 to TRBJ1-4, with D possibly TRBD1 on 6 matching bases. This CDR3 comprises 14 residues. V was shortened by 4 bases and J by 8 bases, with 14 bases between the two germline ends. The germline V gene encodes CDR1 MDHEN and CDR2 SYDVKM. The CDR3 region has the DNA TGTGCCAGCAGTTCGGGGGGCTCTCGCGAAAAACTGTTTTTT. Protein product: CASSSGGSREKLFF.

V usage is TRBV25-1 and J usage is TRBJ1-2; D not resolved. V gave up 3 bases and J gave up 2 bases, with 7 bases separating them. Germline V gene sequence: CDR1 MGHDK, CDR2 SYGVNS. This CDR3 spans 13 amino acids. The CDR3 protein is CASSEGRNYGYTF. The DNA for the CDR3 is TGTGCCAGCAGTGAGGGTAGGAACTATGGCTACACCTTC.

The chain joins TRBV11-2 to TRBJ1-4; D not resolved. The length of the CDR3 is 15 residues. Trimming took 3 bases from V and 0 from J, leaving 8 bases between them. Germline V lookup: CDR1 SGHAT, CDR2 FQNNGV. CDR3 region: CASSFPRTTNEKLFF. The CDR3 bases are TGTGCCAGCAGCTTCCCCCGGACAACTAATGAAAAACTGTTTTTT. Complete variable domain (other parts from reference TRBV11-2 and TRBJ1-4): EAGVAQSPRYKIIEKRQSVAFWCNPISGHATLYWYQQILGQGPKLLIQFQNNGVVDDSQLPKDRFSAERLKGVDSTLKIQPAKLEDSAVYLCASSFPRTTNEKLFFGSGTQLSVL.

The V gene is TRBV9, the J gene TRBJ2-7, with 7 positions matching TRBD2. The CDR3 contains 14 residues. The ends lost 0 bases at V and 4 bases at J; junction bases unmatched: 4. CDR1 is SGDLS, CDR2 YYNGEE, per germline. CDR3 DNA sequence: TGTGCCAGCAGCGTAGCTGCGGGAGCGTACGAGCAGTACTTC. Translating gives CASSVAAGAYEQYF.

As regards this clone: The same CDR3 also results from other DNA sequences found in this sample. V is TRBV28 and J is TRBJ1-1; D is undetermined. Between the trimmed V and J ends, which lost 3 bases and 4 bases, there was a span of 6 bases. The length of the CDR3 is 12 residues. The germline V gene has CDR1 MDHEN and CDR2 SYDVKM. CDR3 in amino acids: CASSFRGTEAFF. The DNA for the CDR3 is TGTGCCAGCAGTTTCCGGGGCACTGAAGCTTTCTTT.

The V call is TRBV3-1 (or the pseudogene TRBV3-2), the J call TRBJ2-7; D is uncertain. CDR3 length: 12 residues. The germline CDR1 and CDR2 sequences are LGHDT and YNNKEL (reference sequence). The V end was cut by 1 base, the J end by 3 bases, with 4 bases between. CDR3 loop: CASSQADYEQYF. In DNA form, the CDR3 reads TGTGCCAGCAGCCAAGCGGACTACGAGCAGTACTTC.

This sequence joins TRBV4-1 and TRBJ2-1, with TRBD2 identical over 12 bases. The CDR3 length is 18 residues. Germline CDR1 is MGHRA and CDR2 is YSYEKL. V was clipped by 4 bases and J by 0 bases; unmatched bases: 7. CDR3 sequence reads: CASSPTSGRPRSYNEQFF. In nucleotides, the CDR3 is TGCGCCAGCAGCCCGACTAGCGGGAGACCGCGCTCCTACAATGAGCAGTTCTTC.

The chain uses TRBV5-6 and TRBJ2-1; no clear D gene. Between the trimmed V and J ends, which lost 1 base and 8 bases, there was a span of 13 bases. CDR3 size: 14 residues. Germline-derived CDR1 and CDR2 are SGHDT and YYEEEE. CDR3 DNA: TGTGCCAGCAGCTTGTCGGAGAATTTGCATGAGCAGTTCTTC. The encoded protein is CASSLSENLHEQFF.